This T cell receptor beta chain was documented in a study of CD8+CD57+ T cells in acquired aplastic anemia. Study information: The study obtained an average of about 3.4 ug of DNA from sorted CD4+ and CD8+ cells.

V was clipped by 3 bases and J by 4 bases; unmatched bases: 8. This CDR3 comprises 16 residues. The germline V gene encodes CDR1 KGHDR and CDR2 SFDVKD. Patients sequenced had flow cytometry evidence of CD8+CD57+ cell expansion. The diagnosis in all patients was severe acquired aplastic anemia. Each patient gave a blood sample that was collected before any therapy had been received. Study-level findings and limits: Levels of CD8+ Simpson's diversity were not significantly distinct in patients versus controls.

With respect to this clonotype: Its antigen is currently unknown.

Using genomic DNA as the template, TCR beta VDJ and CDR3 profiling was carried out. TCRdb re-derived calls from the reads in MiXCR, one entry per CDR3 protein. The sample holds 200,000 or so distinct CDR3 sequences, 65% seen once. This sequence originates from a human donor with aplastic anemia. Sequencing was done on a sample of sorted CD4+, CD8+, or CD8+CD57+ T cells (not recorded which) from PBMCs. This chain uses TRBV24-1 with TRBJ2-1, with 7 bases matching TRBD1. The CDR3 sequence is CATSDADRDGYNEQFF. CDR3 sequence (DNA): TGTGCCACCAGTGATGCCGACAGGGACGGTTACAATGAGCAGTTCTTC.